This paragraph reports one T cell receptor (beta chain). The sample belongs to a study of CD8 T cells in Susac syndrome. Per germline, CDR1 ENHRY and CDR2 SYGVKD. CDR3 length equals 17 residues. V was trimmed by 4 bases and J by 0 bases, leaving 13 bases between them. 0.5 to 1 ug RNA was reverse transcribed with random hexamers. The amplification used immunoSEQ multiplex PCR on TCR beta CDR3; it spanned 54 Vbeta and 13 Jbeta. TCRdb re-called the immunoSEQ multiplex PCR reads with MiXCR, one entry per CDR3 protein. The sample lists 160,000 or so distinct CDR3 sequences; approximately 93% were seen once.

The V call is TRBV10-3, the J call TRBJ2-6, with D possibly being TRBD1 (5 bases). Sequencing was carried out using CD4+ T cells from PBMCs. The TCR was taken from a human donor with multiple sclerosis. CDR3 in amino acids: CAISGGQGDSGANVLTF. The CDR3 DNA reads TGTGCCATCAGTGGTGGGCAGGGTGACTCTGGGGCCAACGTCCTGACTTTC.